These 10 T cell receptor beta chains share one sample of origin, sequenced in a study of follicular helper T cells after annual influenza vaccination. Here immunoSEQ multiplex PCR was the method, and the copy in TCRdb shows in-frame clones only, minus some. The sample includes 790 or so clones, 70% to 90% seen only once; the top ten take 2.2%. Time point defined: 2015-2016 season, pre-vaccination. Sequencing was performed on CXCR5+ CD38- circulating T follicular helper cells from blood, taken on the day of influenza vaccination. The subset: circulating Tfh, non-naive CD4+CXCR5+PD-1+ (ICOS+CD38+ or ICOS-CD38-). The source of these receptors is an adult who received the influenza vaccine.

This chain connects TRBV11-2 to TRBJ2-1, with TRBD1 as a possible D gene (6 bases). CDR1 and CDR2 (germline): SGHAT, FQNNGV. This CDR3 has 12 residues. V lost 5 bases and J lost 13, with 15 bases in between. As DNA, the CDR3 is TGTGCCAGCAGCGCCGGGACACTGAATCAGTTCTTC. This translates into CASSAGTLNQFF.

The CDR3 spells CASTKTGASTDTQYF. The CDR3 nucleotides are TGTGCCAGTACGAAGACGGGGGCTAGCACAGATACGCAGTATTTT. The genes are TRBV19 and TRBJ2-3, with D perhaps given as TRBD1 or TRBD2 (6 bases each). The CDR3 sequence is 15 residues long. Trimming cost V 7 bases and J 0 bases, with 14 bases left between them. CDR1 is LNHDA and CDR2 is SQIVND in the germline V gene (reference sequence).

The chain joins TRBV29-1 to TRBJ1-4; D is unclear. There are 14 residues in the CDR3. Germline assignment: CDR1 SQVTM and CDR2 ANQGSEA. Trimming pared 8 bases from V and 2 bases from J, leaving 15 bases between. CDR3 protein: CSTAGYSTNEKLFF. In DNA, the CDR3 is TGCAGCACTGCTGGATACAGTACTAATGAAAAACTGTTTTTT.

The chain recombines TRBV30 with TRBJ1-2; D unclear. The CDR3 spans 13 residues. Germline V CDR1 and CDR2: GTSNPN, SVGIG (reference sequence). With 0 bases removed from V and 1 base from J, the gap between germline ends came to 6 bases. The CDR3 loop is CAWSVLGNYGYTF. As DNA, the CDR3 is TGTGCCTGGAGTGTTTTGGGTAACTATGGCTACACCTTC.

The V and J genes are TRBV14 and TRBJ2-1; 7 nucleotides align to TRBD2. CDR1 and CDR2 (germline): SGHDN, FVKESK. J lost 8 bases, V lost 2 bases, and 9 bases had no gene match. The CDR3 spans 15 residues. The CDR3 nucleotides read TGTGCCAGCAGCCAATCAGCGGGGTCAGTCTATGAGCAGTTCTTC. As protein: CASSQSAGSVYEQFF. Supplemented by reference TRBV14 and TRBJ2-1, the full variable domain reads EAGVTQFPSHSVIEKGQTVTLRCDPISGHDNLYWYRRVMGKEIKFLLHFVKESKQDESGMPNNRFLAERTGGTYSTLKVQPAELEDSGVYFCASSQSAGSVYEQFFGPGTRLTVL.

CDR3 in amino acids: CASSPWGGRNTEAFF. The CDR3 bases are TGTGCCAGCAGCCCCTGGGGGGGCCGGAACACTGAAGCTTTCTTT. The chain couples TRBV28 to TRBJ1-1, with D maybe TRBD1 (6 bases). This CDR3 has 15 residues. Germline V lookup: CDR1 MDHEN, CDR2 SYDVKM. V was pared by 6 bases and J by 1 base, with 15 bases between.

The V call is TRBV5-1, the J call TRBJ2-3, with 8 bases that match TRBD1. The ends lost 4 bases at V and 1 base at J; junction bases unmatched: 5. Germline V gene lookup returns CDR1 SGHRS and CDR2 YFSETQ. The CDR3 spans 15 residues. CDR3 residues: CASSPRGLGTDTQYF. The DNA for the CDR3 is TGCGCCAGCAGCCCCAGGGGGCTGGGCACAGATACGCAGTATTTT.

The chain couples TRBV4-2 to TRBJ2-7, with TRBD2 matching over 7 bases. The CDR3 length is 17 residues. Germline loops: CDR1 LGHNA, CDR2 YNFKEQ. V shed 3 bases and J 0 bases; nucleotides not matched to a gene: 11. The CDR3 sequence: CASSHAAGGRLSYEQYF. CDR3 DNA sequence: TGTGCCAGCAGCCACGCTGCCGGCGGGAGACTCTCCTACGAGCAGTACTTC.

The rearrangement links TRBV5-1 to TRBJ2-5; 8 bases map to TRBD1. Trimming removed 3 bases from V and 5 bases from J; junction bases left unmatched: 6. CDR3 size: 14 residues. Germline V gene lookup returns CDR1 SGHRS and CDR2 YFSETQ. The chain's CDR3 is CASSSEAGGETQYF. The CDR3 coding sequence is TGCGCCAGCAGCTCGGAAGCAGGGGGCGAGACCCAGTACTTC.

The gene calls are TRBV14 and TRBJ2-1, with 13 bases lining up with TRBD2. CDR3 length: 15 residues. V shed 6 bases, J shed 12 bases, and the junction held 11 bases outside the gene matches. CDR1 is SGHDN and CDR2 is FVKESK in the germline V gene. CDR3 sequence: CASRATSGGALRQFF. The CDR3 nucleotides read TGTGCCAGCAGGGCCACTAGCGGGGGGGCTCTGAGGCAGTTCTTC.